The 30 T cell receptor beta chains below were found in one sample sequenced in a study of T cells in Graves' hyperthyroidism and ophthalmopathy. The CDR3 regions of TCR beta were amplified from RNA transcripts. First-round RT-PCR with HTBI primers amplified the TCR CDR3 region. TCRdb reanalysed the multiplex PCR reads using MiXCR and keeps one entry per CDR3 protein. Found here are 300,000 to 450,000 distinct CDR3 sequences, more than 14% of them singletons; the top ten hold roughly 21%. Material: blood. The receptor source for this set is a woman in her twenties or thirties with Graves' ophthalmopathy.

Turning to this clonotype: A much larger clone is a single base away; this may be a read error. The chain links TRBV12-3 or TRBV12-4 to TRBJ2-3, with D possibly matching TRBD1 (5 bases). This CDR3 spans 15 amino acids. CDR3 sequence (DNA): TGTGCCGGCAGTTTTAGTCAGGGAACGTTGGATACGCAGTATTTT. Protein sequence: CAGSFSQGTLDTQYF.

This clonotype was detected ten times or more. The chain has TRBV12-5 and TRBJ2-1; 8 positions agree with TRBD2. CDR1 is LGHNT, CDR2 FRNRAP, per germline. The CDR3 extends over 16 amino acids. V shed 4 bases and J 8 bases; nucleotides not matched to a gene: 13. As DNA, the CDR3 is TGTGCTAGTGGTTACGTCGGACGGGGGGGCAGGGATGAGCAGTTCTTC. Translation gives CASGYVGRGGRDEQFF. Supplemented by reference TRBV12-5 and TRBJ2-1, the full variable domain reads DARVTQTPRHKVTEMGQEVTMRCQPILGHNTVFWYRQTMMQGLELLAYFRNRAPLDDSGMPKDRFSAEMPDATLATLKIQPSEPRDSAVYFCASGYVGRGGRDEQFFGPGTRLTVL.

On this clonotype itself: A much larger clone differs from this one at a single base, so this may be a read error. The genes are TRBV6-1 and TRBJ2-5, with D perhaps TRBD1 or TRBD2 (5 bases each). CDR3 length: 14 amino acids. Germline lookup yields CDR1 MNHNS and CDR2 SASEGT. The V end lost 6 bases, the J end lost 5 bases, and 16 bases lay between the germline ends. CDR3 protein: CASRNTRGLETQYF. The CDR3 DNA reads as TGTGCCAGCAGAAACACACGGGGCTTGGAGACCCAGTACTTC.

This clonotype has a count of ten or more. The chain carries TRBV24-1 and TRBJ2-3; 7 bases fit TRBD1. This CDR3 region has 17 residues. With 4 bases clipped from V and 6 bases from J, the junction kept 15 bases outside the gene matches. From germline, CDR1 is KGHDR and CDR2 SFDVKD. This CDR3 reads CATSDSVDRSPRDTQYF. Written as DNA, the CDR3 is TGTGCCACCAGTGACTCTGTGGACAGGTCTCCGAGGGATACGCAGTATTTT.

The genes are TRBV5-1 and TRBJ1-4; D gene ambiguous. The CDR3 totals 14 residues. Deletions cut 0 bases from V and 5 bases from J, with 8 bases between. Germline V CDR1 and CDR2: SGHRS, YFSETQ. CDR3: CASSLEGRNEKLFF. Here the CDR3 DNA reads TGCGCCAGCAGCTTGGAAGGCAGAAATGAAAAACTGTTTTTT. Supplemented by reference TRBV5-1 and TRBJ1-4, the full variable domain reads KAGVTQTPRYLIKTRGQQVTLSCSPISGHRSVSWYQQTPGQGLQFLFEYFSETQRNKGNFPGRFSGRQFSNSRSEMNVSTLELGDSALYLCASSLEGRNEKLFFGSGTQLSVL.

This clonotype was counted only a few times. This rearrangement joins TRBV4-1 to TRBJ2-3, with 8 bases fitting TRBD1. This CDR3 is built from 17 residues. V shed 5 bases, J shed 4 bases, and the junction held 14 bases outside the gene matches. CDR1 and CDR2 from the germline V gene are MGHRA and YSYEKL. The CDR3 region has the DNA TGCGCCAGCAGCATGCAGGACAGGGCTGGCGGGCCAGATACGCAGTATTTT. Protein product: CASSMQDRAGGPDTQYF.

This clonotype was seen repeatedly, ten times or more. The chain carries TRBV28 and TRBJ2-7; perhaps D is TRBD1 or TRBD2 (6 bases each). The germline CDR1 and CDR2 sequences are MDHEN and SYDVKM. Trimming left V 5 bases short and J 1 base short, with 15 bases between. The length of the CDR3 is 15 residues. The CDR3 DNA follows: TGTGCCAGCAGTCACCGGGGGCTACGGTCCTACGAGCAGTACTTC. This sequence encodes CASSHRGLRSYEQYF. Supplemented by reference TRBV28 and TRBJ2-7, the full variable domain reads DVKVTQSSRYLVKRTGEKVFLECVQDMDHENMFWYRQDPGLGLRLIYFSYDVKMKEKGDIPEGYSVSREKKERFSLILESASTNQTSMYLCASSHRGLRSYEQYFGPGTRLTVT.

For this clonotype: At one of its ends the junction is not consistent with the germline gene, which may arise from a read error. V and J are TRBV2 and TRBJ1-3; 7 nucleotides match TRBD1. Per germline, CDR1 SNHLY and CDR2 FYNNEI. The CDR3 is 16 amino acids. The CDR3 region is CTSSEDRISSGNTIYF. The CDR3 DNA sequence: TGTACCAGCAGTGAGGACAGGATAAGCTCTGGAAACACCATATATTTT.

This clonotype was counted only a few times. The J gene is TRBJ1-2, the V gene TRBV18; 7 bases agree with TRBD1. The CDR3 is 12 residues long. V shed 4 bases, J shed 6 bases, and the junction held 2 bases outside the gene matches. Germline values: CDR1 KGHSH, CDR2 LQKENI. The CDR3 nucleotides are TGTGCCAGCTCACGAGGACAGGATGGCTACACCTTC. This codes for CASSRGQDGYTF.

This clonotype was found a few times. The chain combines TRBV15 with TRBJ1-2, with 7 bases aligning to TRBD1. Germline CDR1 and CDR2: LNHNV and YYDKDF (reference sequence). V lost 0 bases, J lost 4 bases, and 2 bases stayed unmatched. The CDR3 has 14 residues. CDR3 nucleotide sequence: TGTGCCACCAGCAGAGACCAGGGGGGCTATGGCTACACCTTC. This gives the protein CATSRDQGGYGYTF.

This clonotype was detected ten times or more. The V call is TRBV6-1, the J call TRBJ1-5; the match to TRBD1 covers 8 bases. With V trimmed by 6 bases and J by 2 bases, 6 bases remained unmatched. Germline loops: CDR1 MNHNS, CDR2 SASEGT. The length of the CDR3 is 15 residues. The CDR3: CASSFQGAGNQPQHF. In nucleotides, the CDR3 is TGTGCCAGCAGCTTTCAGGGGGCTGGCAATCAGCCCCAGCATTTT.

This clonotype was counted ten times or more. The CDR3 DNA is TGTGCCAGCAGTGAGTACGGGCAAGAGACCCAGTACTTC. It codes for CASSEYGQETQYF. The chain carries TRBV2 and TRBJ2-5; unclear D gene. V dropped 3 bases and J dropped 2 bases, with 7 bases sitting between them. CDR1 and CDR2 (germline): SNHLY, FYNNEI. The CDR3 is 13 residues long.

This clonotype was observed many times. The chain couples TRBV7-2 to TRBJ1-2, with 7 bases matching TRBD1. Germline CDR1 reads SGHTA; CDR2 reads FQGNSA. The CDR3 totals 14 residues. The junction had 4 bases not matched to a gene; V was cut back by 0 bases and J by 6 bases. CDR3 region: CASSLAGTVNGYTF. In DNA, the CDR3 is TGTGCCAGCAGCTTAGCCGGGACAGTCAATGGCTACACCTTC.

Many counts were recorded for this clonotype. CDR3 protein: CSAKERGTGELFF. CDR3 coding DNA: TGCAGTGCTAAGGAGCGGGGGACCGGGGAGCTGTTTTTT. The V call is TRBV20-1, the J call TRBJ2-2; 8 bases align to TRBD2. The CDR3 extends over 13 amino acids. The trim removed 4 bases at V and 5 bases at J, leaving 3 bases unmatched. CDR1 DFQATT and CDR2 SNEGSKA come from the germline V gene (reference sequence).

Worth noting for this clonotype: Just one base apart from a much larger clone, this may be a read error. The rearrangement links TRBV28 to TRBJ1-2, with D unclear. V lost 6 bases and J lost 0, with 14 bases in between. CDR3 length: 15 amino acids. CDR1 and CDR2 (germline): MDHEN, SYDVKM. CDR3 sequence reads: CASSGRAAANYGYTF. DNA for the CDR3: TGTGCCAGCAGCGGCCGGGCGGCAGCTAACTATGGCTACACCTTC.

This clonotype appeared many times. This chain links TRBV7-2 with TRBJ1-5, with a weak D call TRBD1 (6 bases). Germline assignment: CDR1 SGHTA and CDR2 FQGNSA. This CDR3 spans 16 amino acids. Trimming cost V 1 base and J 4 bases, with 14 bases left between them. This chain's CDR3 is CASSLGAWGQNQPQHF. The CDR3 DNA is TGTGCCAGCAGCTTAGGAGCATGGGGGCAAAATCAGCCCCAGCATTTT.

This clonotype was counted many times. The chain employs TRBV18 and TRBJ1-5, with 9 bases lining up with TRBD1. The CDR3 length is 15 residues. V lost 5 bases, J lost 3 bases, and 5 bases stayed unmatched. The germline V gene has CDR1 KGHSH and CDR2 LQKENI. CDR3 region: CASSRTGDTNQPQHF. CDR3 coding DNA: TGTGCCAGCTCAAGGACAGGGGATACCAATCAGCCCCAGCATTTT.

The chain couples TRBV19 to TRBJ1-1, with TRBD1 matching over 7 bases. Germline assignment: CDR1 LNHDA and CDR2 SQIVND (reference sequence). V was pared by 0 bases and J by 2 bases, with 12 bases of the junction left unmatched. CDR3 length equals 18 residues. The CDR3 protein is CASSIDRIGGQINTEAFF. The CDR3 nucleotides are TGTGCCAGTAGTATAGATCGAATTGGGGGACAGATCAACACTGAAGCTTTCTTT.

The CDR3 loop is CATSSLAAGANEQFF. The CDR3 DNA reads TGTGCCACCAGCAGCTTAGCGGCGGGGGCTAATGAGCAGTTCTTC. This chain uses TRBV15 with TRBJ2-1, with D maybe TRBD2 (7 bases). CDR1 is LNHNV, CDR2 YYDKDF, per germline (reference sequence). V lost 3 bases to trimming and J lost 7 bases, with 16 bases between them. The CDR3 consists of 15 residues.

J is TRBJ1-1 and V is TRBV25-1, with 8 bases aligning to TRBD1. CDR1 and CDR2 (germline): MGHDK, SYGVNS. J lost 12 bases, V lost 6 bases, and 9 bases had no gene match. The CDR3 length is 12 residues. This CDR3 is CASRRTGKWSFF. The CDR3 nucleotides are TGTGCCAGCAGGCGGACAGGGAAGTGGTCTTTCTTT.

This clonotype was observed a few times. Since a much larger clone is just one base distant, this may be a read error. This is likely a read error, given that the CDR3 carries no conserved phenylalanine or tryptophan at its end. The chain recombines TRBV6-1 with TRBJ2-7, with 8 bases matching TRBD2. V lost 4 bases to trimming and J lost 1 base; unmatched junction nucleotides: 6. This CDR3 spans 15 amino acids. Germline values: CDR1 MNHNS, CDR2 SASEGT. CDR3 coding DNA: TGTGCCAGCAGTGGTAATAGCGGGGTTTCCTACGAGCAGTACCTC. It specifies CASSGNSGVSYEQYL.

In its sample, this clonotype was seen a few times. A much more abundant neighbour one base away suggests this may be a read error. This sequence joins TRBV14 and TRBJ2-7, with 9 bases identical to TRBD1. The trim removed 5 bases at V and 3 bases at J, leaving 5 bases unmatched. The CDR3 extends over 14 amino acids. Germline V CDR1 and CDR2: SGHDN, FVKESK. This CDR3 is CASSWGTGNYEQYF. The CDR3 DNA reads TGTGCCAGCAGCTGGGGGACAGGGAACTACGAGCAGTACTTC.

This clonotype was seen many times. This sequence joins TRBV7-9 and TRBJ1-2; no definite D call. In germline, CDR1 is SEHNR, CDR2 FQNEAQ (reference sequence). The CDR3 is 12 residues long. Trimming shortened V by 3 bases and J by 2 bases, and 4 bases separated the two germline ends. CDR3 DNA sequence: TGTGCCAGCAGCTTGGCCAACTATGGCTACACCTTC. It encodes CASSLANYGYTF.

A note on this clonotype: A much larger clone is a single base away; this may be a read error. The rearrangement joins TRBV11-2 to TRBJ1-2; D might be TRBD1 (5 bases). The CDR3 sequence is 14 residues long. Germline CDR1 and CDR2: SGHAT and FQNNGV. CDR3 protein: CASSPGPQAFGHTF. CDR3 nucleotide sequence: TGTGCCAGCAGCCCTGGGCCACAGGCATTTGGCCACACCTTC.

Ten or more counts support this clonotype. The chain combines TRBV2 with TRBJ2-3, with D possibly matching TRBD1 (6 bases). The CDR3 covers 17 residues. V dropped 6 bases and J dropped 1 base, with 20 bases sitting between them. CDR1 and CDR2 from the germline V gene are SNHLY and FYNNEI. In DNA form, the CDR3 reads TGTGCCAGCAGCCCCTACAAAGACAGGCACTGCACAGATACGCAGTATTTT. It is translated as CASSPYKDRHCTDTQYF.

Ten or more counts support this clonotype. This chain links TRBV18 with TRBJ2-7; 8 bases fit TRBD1. The CDR3 consists of 15 residues. CDR1 KGHSH and CDR2 LQKENI come from the germline V gene. Trimming cost V 5 bases and J 0 bases; bases outside gene matches: 6. The CDR3 reads CASSRNTGGSYEQYF. CDR3 in DNA: TGTGCCAGCTCAAGGAATACAGGGGGCTCCTACGAGCAGTACTTC. The entire variable domain, with the rest obtained from reference TRBV18 and TRBJ2-7, is as follows: NAGVMQNPRHLVRRRGQEARLRCSPMKGHSHVYWYRQLPEEGLKFMVYLQKENIIDESGMPKERFSAEFPKEGPSILRIQQVVRGDSAAYFCASSRNTGGSYEQYFGPGTRLTVT.

This clonotype was recorded at least ten times. The rearrangement links TRBV2 to TRBJ2-3, with 9 bases fitting TRBD1. J was trimmed by 0 bases and V by 2 bases; bases with no gene match: 3. The CDR3 has 16 residues. Looked up from germline, CDR1 is SNHLY and CDR2 is FYNNEI. CDR3 in amino acids: CASSELGTGSTDTQYF. The CDR3 nucleotides read TGTGCCAGCAGTGAACTCGGGACAGGGAGCACAGATACGCAGTATTTT.

Ten or more counts support this clonotype. The chain recombines TRBV5-1 with TRBJ2-3, with 10 bases aligning to TRBD1. Per the germline V gene, CDR1 is SGHRS and CDR2 is YFSETQ. V trimming: 1 base; J trimming: 3 bases; junction bases outside the gene matches: 5. CDR3 length: 16 amino acids. The CDR3 DNA reads as TGCGCCAGCAGCTTGTCTTTGGGACAGGGGACAGATACGCAGTATTTT. Translated: CASSLSLGQGTDTQYF.

This clonotype has ten or more counts. This chain connects TRBV19 to TRBJ1-1; 9 bases are a match to TRBD1. Trimming cost V 3 bases and J 0 bases; bases outside gene matches: 14. From germline, CDR1 is LNHDA and CDR2 SQIVND (reference sequence). The CDR3 is 19 amino acids. This chain's CDR3 is CASSMGKGQGFRLNTEAFF. CDR3 nucleotide sequence: TGTGCCAGTAGTATGGGTAAGGGACAGGGCTTCCGACTGAACACTGAAGCTTTCTTT. The whole variable domain, remainder taken from reference TRBV19 and TRBJ1-1, is DGGITQSPKYLFRKEGQNVTLSCEQNLNHDAMYWYRQDPGQGLRLIYYSQIVNDFQKGDIAEGYSVSREKKESFPLTVTSAQKNPTAFYLCASSMGKGQGFRLNTEAFFGQGTRLTVV.

This clonotype appeared a few times. The rearrangement links TRBV4-1 to TRBJ2-1; 9 positions agree with TRBD1. This CDR3 has 17 residues. The V segment lost 0 bases and the J segment 6 bases; nucleotides outside the gene matches: 9. Germline CDR1 reads MGHRA; CDR2 reads YSYEKL. The CDR3 sequence is CASSQDHPETGGNEQFF. The CDR3 bases are TGCGCCAGCAGCCAAGATCATCCCGAGACAGGGGGCAATGAGCAGTTCTTC.